The TCR beta chain described here comes from a study of blood T cell repertoires in COVID-19. Whole-study context: In each case, the material was cDNA or gDNA derived from T cells, B-cell-depleted T cells, or PBMCs.

As processed by the authors: Estimates of nucleated cell counts were drawn from the amplification of reference gene primers. Profiled with immunoSEQ multiplex PCR; TCRdb holds only in-frame clones, not every one. For V, J and clone size, that table is used; D and trimming come from the DNA. The sample comprises about 260,000 clones, around 90% of which are singletons, and about 0.64% rests with the top ten. The CDR3 consists of 20 residues. The V gene lost 6 bases and the J gene lost 0 bases, with 24 bases spanning the gap. Germline V CDR1 and CDR2: SNHLY, FYNNEI. The material sequenced was peripheral blood. This receptor was identified in a human donor in a cohort sampled during active COVID-19. The rearrangement links TRBV2 to TRBJ2-6, with D tentatively TRBD1 (7 bases). The CDR3 loop is CASSVQRAGGRYSGANVLTF. The CDR3 DNA sequence: TGTGCCAGCAGCGTACAGAGGGCAGGGGGGAGATACTCTGGGGCCAACGTCCTGACTTTC.